Only a few counts were recorded for the clone carrying this TCR beta chain. These data are taken from a study of response to subunit inactivated influenza vaccine. MiXCR, run by TCRdb on the RT-PCR reads, gives a single entry per CDR3 protein. The sample carries just under 550,000 distinct CDR3 sequences, approximately 22% recorded once. Germline values: CDR1 SQVTM, CDR2 ANQGSEA. Trimming stripped 4 bases from V and 7 bases from J, with 14 bases between. The CDR3 has 13 residues. This sample also appeared in a second study, on T cells expressing NK-cell markers. From that report: 5'RACE template switching with UMIs produced the TCR beta cDNA. Restriction of sorting to alpha-beta TCR T cells was accomplished in several experiments using an anti-gamma-delta TCR antibody. The CD3+CD56-NKG2C+ fraction of several donors was also led by these clonotypes.

The gene calls are TRBV29-1 and TRBJ1-5, with D perhaps matching TRBD1 (6 bases). Sequencing was performed on CD4+ T cells sorted from PBMCs, taken roughly 12 days after vaccination. The clonotype originates from a man in his fifties who received an inactivated influenza vaccine. CDR3 bases: TGCAGCGTTGGGGGGGCCCGGGGGCAGCCCCAGCATTTT. Translating gives CSVGGARGQPQHF.